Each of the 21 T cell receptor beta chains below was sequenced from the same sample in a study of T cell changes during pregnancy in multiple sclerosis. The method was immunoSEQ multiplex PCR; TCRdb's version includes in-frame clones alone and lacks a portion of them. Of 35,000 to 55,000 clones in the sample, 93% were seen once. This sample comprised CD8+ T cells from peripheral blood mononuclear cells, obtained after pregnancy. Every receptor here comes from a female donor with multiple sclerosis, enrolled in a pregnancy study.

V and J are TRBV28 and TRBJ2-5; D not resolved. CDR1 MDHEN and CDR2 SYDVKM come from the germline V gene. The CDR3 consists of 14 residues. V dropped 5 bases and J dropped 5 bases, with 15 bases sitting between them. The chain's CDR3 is CASSPRAVRETQYF. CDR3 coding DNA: TGTGCCAGCAGTCCGCGAGCTGTCCGGGAGACCCAGTACTTC.

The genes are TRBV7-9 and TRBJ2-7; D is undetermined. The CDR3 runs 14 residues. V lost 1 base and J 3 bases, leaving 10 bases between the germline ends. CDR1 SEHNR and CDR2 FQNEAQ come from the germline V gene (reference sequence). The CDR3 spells CASSLVTRGYEQYF. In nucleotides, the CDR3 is TGTGCCAGCAGCTTAGTAACCCGAGGCTACGAGCAGTACTTC.

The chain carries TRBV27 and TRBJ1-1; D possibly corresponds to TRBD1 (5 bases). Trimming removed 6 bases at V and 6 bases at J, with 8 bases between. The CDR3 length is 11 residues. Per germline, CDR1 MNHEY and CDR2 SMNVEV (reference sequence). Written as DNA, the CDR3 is TGTGCCAGCAGCTGGGGGGCTGAAGCTTTCTTT. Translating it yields CASSWGAEAFF.

The CDR3 reads CASSVGTGEGLLSEQFF. The CDR3 DNA is TGTGCCAGCAGCGTAGGCACAGGTGAGGGACTACTGAGTGAGCAGTTCTTC. The chain carries TRBV9 and TRBJ2-1, with 7 bases identical to TRBD2. With 0 bases clipped from V and 9 bases from J, the junction kept 15 bases outside the gene matches. Germline values: CDR1 SGDLS, CDR2 YYNGEE. This CDR3 is 17 amino acids long.

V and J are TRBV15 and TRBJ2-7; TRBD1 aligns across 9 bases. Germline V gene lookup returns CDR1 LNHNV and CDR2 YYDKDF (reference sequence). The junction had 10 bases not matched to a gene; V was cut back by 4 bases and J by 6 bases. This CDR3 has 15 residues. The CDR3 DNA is TGTGCCACCAGCACCAGAGTGGGGACAGGGATCGAGCAGTACTTC. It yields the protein CATSTRVGTGIEQYF.

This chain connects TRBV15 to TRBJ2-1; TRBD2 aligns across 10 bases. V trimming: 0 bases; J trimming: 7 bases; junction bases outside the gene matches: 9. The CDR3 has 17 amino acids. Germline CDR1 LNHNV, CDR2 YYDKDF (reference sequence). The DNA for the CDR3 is TGTGCCACCAGCAGAGATTGGCGAGCGGGAGGGGATAATGAGCAGTTCTTC. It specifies CATSRDWRAGGDNEQFF.

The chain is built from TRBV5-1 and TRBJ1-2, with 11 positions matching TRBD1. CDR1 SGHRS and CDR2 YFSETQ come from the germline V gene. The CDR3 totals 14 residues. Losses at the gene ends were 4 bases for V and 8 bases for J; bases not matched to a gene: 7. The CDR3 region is CASSAGQGDGGYTF. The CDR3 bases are TGCGCCAGCAGCGCGGGACAGGGGGATGGGGGCTACACCTTC.

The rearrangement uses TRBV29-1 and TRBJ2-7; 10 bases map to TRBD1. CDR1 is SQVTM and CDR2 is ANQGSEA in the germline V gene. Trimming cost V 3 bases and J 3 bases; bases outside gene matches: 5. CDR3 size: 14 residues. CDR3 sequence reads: CSVDPGTGVYEQYF. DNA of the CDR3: TGCAGCGTTGACCCCGGGACAGGGGTCTACGAGCAGTACTTC.

For the CDR3, the DNA is TGCGCCAGCAGCTGGTTCACAGACCAAGAGACCCAGTACTTC. Protein: CASSWFTDQETQYF. The V call is TRBV5-1, the J call TRBJ2-5; D remains unclear. This CDR3 region has 14 residues. V was cut by 3 bases and J by 0 bases, with 9 bases left in between. The V gene's germline CDR1 is SGHRS and CDR2 YFSETQ.

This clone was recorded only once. The CDR3 DNA follows: TGCGCCAGCAGCTTGGGGGGCAGCGGGAGTGCAGATACGCAGTATTTT. It codes for CASSLGGSGSADTQYF. This rearrangement joins TRBV5-1 to TRBJ2-3; 8 nucleotides agree with TRBD2. V lost 0 bases, J lost 4 bases, and 7 bases stayed unmatched. This CDR3 is built from 16 residues. CDR1 SGHRS and CDR2 YFSETQ come from the germline V gene.

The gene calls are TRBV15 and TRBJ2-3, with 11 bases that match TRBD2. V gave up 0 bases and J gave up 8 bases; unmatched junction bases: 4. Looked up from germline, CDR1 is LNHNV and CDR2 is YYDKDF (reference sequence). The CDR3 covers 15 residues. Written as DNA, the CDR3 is TGTGCCACCAGCAGAGATGCGCTAGCGGGAGGTACGCAGTATTTT. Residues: CATSRDALAGGTQYF.

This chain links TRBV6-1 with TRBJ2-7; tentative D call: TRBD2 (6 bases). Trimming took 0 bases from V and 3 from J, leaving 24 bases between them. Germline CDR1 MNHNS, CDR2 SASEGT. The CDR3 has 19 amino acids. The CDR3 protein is CASSEAAREASIGRYEQYF. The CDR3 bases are TGTGCCAGCAGTGAAGCGGCGAGGGAGGCCTCGATAGGACGCTACGAGCAGTACTTC.

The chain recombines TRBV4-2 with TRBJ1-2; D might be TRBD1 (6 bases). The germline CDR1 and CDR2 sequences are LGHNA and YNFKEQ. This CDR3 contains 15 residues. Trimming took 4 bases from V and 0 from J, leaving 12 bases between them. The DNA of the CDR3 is TGTGCCAGCAGCCCCACAGGGTTAGCTAACTATGGCTACACCTTC. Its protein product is CASSPTGLANYGYTF.

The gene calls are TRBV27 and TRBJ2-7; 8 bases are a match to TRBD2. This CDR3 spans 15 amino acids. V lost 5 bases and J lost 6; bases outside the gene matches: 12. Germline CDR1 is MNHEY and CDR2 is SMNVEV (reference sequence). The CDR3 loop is CASSALPAGASEQYF. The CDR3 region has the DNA TGTGCCAGCAGTGCCCTCCCAGCGGGAGCCTCCGAGCAGTACTTC.

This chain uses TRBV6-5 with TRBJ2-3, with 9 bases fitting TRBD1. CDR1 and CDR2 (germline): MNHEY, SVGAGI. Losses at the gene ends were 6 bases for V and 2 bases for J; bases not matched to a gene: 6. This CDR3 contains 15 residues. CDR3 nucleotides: TGTGCCAGCAGGTCGGGACAGGGTCTCACAGATACGCAGTATTTT. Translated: CASRSGQGLTDTQYF.

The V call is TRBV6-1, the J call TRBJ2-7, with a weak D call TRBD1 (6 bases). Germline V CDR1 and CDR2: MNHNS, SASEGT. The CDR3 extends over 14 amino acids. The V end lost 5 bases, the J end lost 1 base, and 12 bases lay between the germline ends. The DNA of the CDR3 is TGTGCCAGCAGTCGTTGGACAGATTCCTACGAGCAGTACTTC. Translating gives CASSRWTDSYEQYF.

The DNA of the CDR3 is TGTGCCAGCAGCACTCGGACAGAACCCTACGAGCAGTACTTC. Amino acid sequence: CASSTRTEPYEQYF. This chain uses TRBV7-9 with TRBJ2-7; weak D call: TRBD1 (6 bases). CDR1 and CDR2 (germline): SEHNR, FQNEAQ (reference sequence). Trimming stripped 5 bases from V and 2 bases from J, with 13 bases between. The CDR3 extends over 14 amino acids. Filled out from reference TRBV7-9 and TRBJ2-7, the complete variable domain reads DTGVSQNPRHKITKRGQNVTFRCDPISEHNRLYWYRQTLGQGPEFLTYFQNEAQLEKSRLLSDRFSAERPKGSFSTLEIQRTEQGDSAMYLCASSTRTEPYEQYFGPGTRLTVT.

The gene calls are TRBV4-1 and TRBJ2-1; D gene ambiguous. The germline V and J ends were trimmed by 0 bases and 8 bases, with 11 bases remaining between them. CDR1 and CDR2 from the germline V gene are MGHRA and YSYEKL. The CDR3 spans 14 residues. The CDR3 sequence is CASSQDLPPHEQFF. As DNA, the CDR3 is TGCGCCAGCAGCCAAGATCTCCCCCCCCATGAGCAGTTCTTC.

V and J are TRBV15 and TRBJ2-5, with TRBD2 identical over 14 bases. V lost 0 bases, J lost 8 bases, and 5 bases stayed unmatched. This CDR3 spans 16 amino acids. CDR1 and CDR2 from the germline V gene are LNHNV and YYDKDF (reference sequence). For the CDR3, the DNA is TGTGCCACCAGCAGAGACCGGACTAGCGGGGGGCTTACCCAGTACTTC. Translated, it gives CATSRDRTSGGLTQYF.

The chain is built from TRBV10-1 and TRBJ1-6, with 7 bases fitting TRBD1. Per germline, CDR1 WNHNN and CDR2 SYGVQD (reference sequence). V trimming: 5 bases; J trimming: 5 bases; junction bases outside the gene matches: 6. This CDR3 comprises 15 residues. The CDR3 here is CASSSGTVDNSPLHF. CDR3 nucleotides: TGCGCCAGCAGTTCTGGGACAGTCGATAATTCACCCCTCCACTTT.

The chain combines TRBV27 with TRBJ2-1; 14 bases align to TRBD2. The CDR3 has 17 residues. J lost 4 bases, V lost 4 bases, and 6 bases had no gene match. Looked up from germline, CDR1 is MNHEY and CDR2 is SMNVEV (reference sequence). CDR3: CASSSGLAGVIYNEQFF. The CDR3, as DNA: TGTGCCAGCAGTTCGGGACTAGCGGGAGTTATATACAATGAGCAGTTCTTC.